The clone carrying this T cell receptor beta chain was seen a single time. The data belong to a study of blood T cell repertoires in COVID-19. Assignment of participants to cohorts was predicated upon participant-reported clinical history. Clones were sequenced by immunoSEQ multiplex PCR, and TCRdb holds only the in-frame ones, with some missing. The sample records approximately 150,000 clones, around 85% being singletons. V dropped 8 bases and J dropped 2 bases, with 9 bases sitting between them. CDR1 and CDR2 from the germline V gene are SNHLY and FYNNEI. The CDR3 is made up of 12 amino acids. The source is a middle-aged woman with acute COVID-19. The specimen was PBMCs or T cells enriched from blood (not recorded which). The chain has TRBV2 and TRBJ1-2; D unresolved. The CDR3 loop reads CASRGNNYGYTF. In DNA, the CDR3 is TGTGCCAGCCGAGGGAACAACTATGGCTACACCTTC.